The next 7 T cell receptor beta chains were all read from a single sample in a study of blood T cell repertoires in COVID-19. Generated by immunoSEQ multiplex PCR, the TCRdb table keeps only in-frame clones and is missing some. This table has tens of thousands of clones, 70% to 90% appearing once. The sample was peripheral blood. Receptors originate from a woman older than 75 with acute or convalescent COVID-19.

The chain combines TRBV5-1 with TRBJ2-1; 10 bases fit TRBD2. The V gene end was trimmed by 2 bases and the J gene end by 6 bases; junction bases not matched to a gene: 11. The V gene's germline CDR1 is SGHRS and CDR2 YFSETQ. The CDR3 contains 17 residues. This CDR3 is CASSLNIAGGPSNEQFF. The DNA of the CDR3 is TGCGCCAGCAGCTTAAATATAGCGGGAGGACCCAGCAATGAGCAGTTCTTC.

The chain joins TRBV6-2 or TRBV6-3 to TRBJ2-7, with TRBD1 identical over 8 bases. The germline V gene encodes CDR1 MNHEY and CDR2 SVGEGT. Trimming at V came to 2 bases and at J to 6 bases, leaving 18 bases not matched to a gene. The CDR3 length is 18 residues. For the CDR3, the DNA is TGTGCCAGCAGTTACACCCTACTTTTGGGGACAGGTTATCCCGAGCAGTACTTC. Amino acids: CASSYTLLLGTGYPEQYF.

The chain links TRBV18 to TRBJ1-2; 9 nucleotides agree with TRBD1. V lost 3 bases to trimming and J lost 8 bases; unmatched junction nucleotides: 4. The CDR3 has 13 amino acids. Germline V gene sequence: CDR1 KGHSH, CDR2 LQKENI. As DNA, the CDR3 is TGTGCCAGCTCACCGGGGACAGGGCAAGGCTACACCTTC. Its protein product is CASSPGTGQGYTF.

The gene calls are TRBV6-6 and TRBJ2-2; D remains ambiguous. CDR1 and CDR2 (germline): MNHNY, SVGAGI (reference sequence). Trimming removed 6 bases at V and 0 bases at J, with 5 bases between. The CDR3 contains 13 residues. DNA for the CDR3: TGTGCCAGCAGCCTTACGAACACCGGGGAGCTGTTTTTT. It translates to CASSLTNTGELFF.

The V call is TRBV5-1, the J call TRBJ2-3; D gene ambiguous. The V end lost 4 bases, the J end lost 2 bases, and 11 bases lay between the germline ends. The germline gives CDR1 SGHRS, CDR2 YFSETQ. The CDR3 runs to 14 residues. In nucleotides, the CDR3 is TGCGCCAGCAGCATCGACAAGATCACAGATACGCAGTATTTT. Translation gives CASSIDKITDTQYF.

This clone was detected only a few times. V and J are TRBV6-1 and TRBJ1-6; tentatively, D is TRBD1 (5 bases). The CDR3 spans 14 residues. CDR1 and CDR2 (germline): MNHNS, SASEGT. Trimming removed 1 base at V and 10 bases at J, with 11 bases between. The CDR3 spells CASSEVRGGSPLHF. Here the CDR3 DNA reads TGTGCCAGCAGTGAAGTCCGGGGGGGATCACCCCTCCACTTT.

This clone was counted a single time. This sequence joins TRBV19 and TRBJ1-4, with a possible D match to TRBD1 (6 bases). Germline V gene data show CDR1 as LNHDA and CDR2 as SQIVND (reference sequence). The CDR3 covers 16 residues. Between the trimmed V and J ends, which lost 9 bases and 8 bases, there was a span of 25 bases. The CDR3 DNA follows: TGTGCCAGCAACCTGCCCCGAGGAGGGGGGGGAGAAAAACTGTTTTTT. It codes for CASNLPRGGGGEKLFF.